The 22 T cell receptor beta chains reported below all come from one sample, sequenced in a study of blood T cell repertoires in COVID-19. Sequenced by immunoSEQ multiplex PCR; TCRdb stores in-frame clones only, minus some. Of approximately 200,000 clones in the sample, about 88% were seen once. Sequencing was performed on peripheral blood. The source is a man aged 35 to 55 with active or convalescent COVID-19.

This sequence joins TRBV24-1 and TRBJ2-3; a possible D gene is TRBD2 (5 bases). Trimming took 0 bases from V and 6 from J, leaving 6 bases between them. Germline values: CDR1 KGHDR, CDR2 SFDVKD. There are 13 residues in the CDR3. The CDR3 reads CATSDLGGDTQYF. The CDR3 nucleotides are TGTGCCACCAGTGATTTGGGCGGGGATACGCAGTATTTT.

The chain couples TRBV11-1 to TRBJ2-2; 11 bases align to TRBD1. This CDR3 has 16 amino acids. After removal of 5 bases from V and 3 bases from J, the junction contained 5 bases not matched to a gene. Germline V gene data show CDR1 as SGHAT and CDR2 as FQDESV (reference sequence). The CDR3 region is CASSLRTGGYTGELFF. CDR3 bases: TGTGCCAGCAGCCTGAGGACAGGGGGCTACACCGGGGAGCTGTTTTTT.

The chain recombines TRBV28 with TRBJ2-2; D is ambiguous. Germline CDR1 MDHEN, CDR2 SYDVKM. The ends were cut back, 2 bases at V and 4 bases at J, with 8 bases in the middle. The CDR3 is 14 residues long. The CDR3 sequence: CASSLLSTTGELFF. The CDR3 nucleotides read TGTGCCAGCAGTTTACTCAGTACCACCGGGGAGCTGTTTTTT. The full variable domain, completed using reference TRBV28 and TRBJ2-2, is DVKVTQSSRYLVKRTGEKVFLECVQDMDHENMFWYRQDPGLGLRLIYFSYDVKMKEKGDIPEGYSVSREKKERFSLILESASTNQTSMYLCASSLLSTTGELFFGEGSRLTVL.

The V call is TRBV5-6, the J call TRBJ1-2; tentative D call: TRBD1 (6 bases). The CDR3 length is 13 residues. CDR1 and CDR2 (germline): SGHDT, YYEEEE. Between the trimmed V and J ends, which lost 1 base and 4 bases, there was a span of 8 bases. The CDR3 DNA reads TGTGCCAGCAGCTTGAGGGGGAGCTATGGCTACACCTTC. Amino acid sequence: CASSLRGSYGYTF.

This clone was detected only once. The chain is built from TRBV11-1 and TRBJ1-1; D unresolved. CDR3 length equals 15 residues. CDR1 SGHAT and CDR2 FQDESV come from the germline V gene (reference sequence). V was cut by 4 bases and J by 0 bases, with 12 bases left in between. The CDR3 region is CASSWSSSMNTEAFF. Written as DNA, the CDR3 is TGTGCCAGCAGCTGGTCCAGTTCCATGAACACTGAAGCTTTCTTT.

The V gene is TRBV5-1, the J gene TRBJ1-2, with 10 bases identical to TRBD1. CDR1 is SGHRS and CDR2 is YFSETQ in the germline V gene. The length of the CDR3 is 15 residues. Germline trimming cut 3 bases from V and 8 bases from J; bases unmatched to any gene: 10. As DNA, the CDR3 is TGCGCCAGCAGCTCCGTGACAGGGGGCGCGGAAGGCTACACCTTC. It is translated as CASSSVTGGAEGYTF.

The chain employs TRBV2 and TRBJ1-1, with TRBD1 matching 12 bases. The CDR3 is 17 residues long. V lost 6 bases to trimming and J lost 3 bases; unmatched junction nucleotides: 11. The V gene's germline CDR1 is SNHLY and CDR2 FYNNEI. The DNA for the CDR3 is TGTGCCAGCAGCGGACCGGGACAGGGGGCGCGGGACACTGAAGCTTTCTTT. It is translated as CASSGPGQGARDTEAFF.

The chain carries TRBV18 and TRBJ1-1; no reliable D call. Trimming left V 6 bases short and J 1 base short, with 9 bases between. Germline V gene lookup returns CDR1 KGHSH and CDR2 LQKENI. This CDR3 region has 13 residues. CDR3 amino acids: CASSRGENTEAFF. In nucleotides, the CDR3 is TGTGCCAGCTCCCGGGGAGAGAACACTGAAGCTTTCTTT.

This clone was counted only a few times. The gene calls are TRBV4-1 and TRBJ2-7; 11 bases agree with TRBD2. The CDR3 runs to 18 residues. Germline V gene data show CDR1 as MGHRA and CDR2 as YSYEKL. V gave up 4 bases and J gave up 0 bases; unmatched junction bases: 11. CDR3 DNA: TGCGCCAGCAGCCGAGAGGGACTAGCGGCCCATAGCTCCTACGAGCAGTACTTC. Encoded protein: CASSREGLAAHSSYEQYF.

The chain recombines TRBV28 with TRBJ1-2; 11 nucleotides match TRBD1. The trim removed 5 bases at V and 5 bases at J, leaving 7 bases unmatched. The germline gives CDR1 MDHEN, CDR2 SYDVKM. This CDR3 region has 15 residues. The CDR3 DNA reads TGTGCCAGCAGTCCGTGGACAGGGGGCAATTATGGCTACACCTTC. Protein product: CASSPWTGGNYGYTF.

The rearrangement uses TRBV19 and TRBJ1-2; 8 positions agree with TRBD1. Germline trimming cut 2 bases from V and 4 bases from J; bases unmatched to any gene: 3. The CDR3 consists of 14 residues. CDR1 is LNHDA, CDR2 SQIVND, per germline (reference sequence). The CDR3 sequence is CASSIPGQAYGYTF. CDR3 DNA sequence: TGTGCCAGTAGTATACCGGGACAGGCCTATGGCTACACCTTC.

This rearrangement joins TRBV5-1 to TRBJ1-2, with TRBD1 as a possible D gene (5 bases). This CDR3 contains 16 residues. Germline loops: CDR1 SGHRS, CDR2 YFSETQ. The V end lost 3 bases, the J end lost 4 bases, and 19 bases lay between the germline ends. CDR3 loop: CASSSTAGVGAYGYTF. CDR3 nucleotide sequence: TGCGCCAGCAGCTCTACAGCGGGTGTAGGGGCCTATGGCTACACCTTC.

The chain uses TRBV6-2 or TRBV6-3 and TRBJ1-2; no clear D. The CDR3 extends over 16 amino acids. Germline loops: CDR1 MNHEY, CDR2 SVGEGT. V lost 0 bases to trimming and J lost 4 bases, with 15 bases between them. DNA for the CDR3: TGTGCCAGCAGTTACTCGAGTATGCGGGCCTTCTATGGCTACACCTTC. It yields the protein CASSYSSMRAFYGYTF.

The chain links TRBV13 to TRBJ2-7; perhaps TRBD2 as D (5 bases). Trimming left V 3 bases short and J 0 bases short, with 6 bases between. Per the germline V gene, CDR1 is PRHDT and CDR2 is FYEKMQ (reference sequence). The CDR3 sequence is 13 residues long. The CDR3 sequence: CASSFEGSYEQYF. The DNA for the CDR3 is TGTGCCAGCAGCTTTGAGGGCTCCTACGAGCAGTACTTC.

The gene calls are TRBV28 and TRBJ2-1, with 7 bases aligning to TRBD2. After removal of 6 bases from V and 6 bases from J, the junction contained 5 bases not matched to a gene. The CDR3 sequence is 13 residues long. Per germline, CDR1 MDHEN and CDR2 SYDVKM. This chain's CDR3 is CASSHGTINEQFF. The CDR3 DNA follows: TGTGCCAGCAGCCACGGGACTATCAATGAGCAGTTCTTC.

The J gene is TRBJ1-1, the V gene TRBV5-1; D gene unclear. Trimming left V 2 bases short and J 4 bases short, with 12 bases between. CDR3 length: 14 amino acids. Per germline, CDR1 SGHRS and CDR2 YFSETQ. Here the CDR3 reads CASSLGRRATEAFF. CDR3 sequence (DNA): TGCGCCAGCAGCTTAGGCCGGAGGGCCACTGAAGCTTTCTTT.

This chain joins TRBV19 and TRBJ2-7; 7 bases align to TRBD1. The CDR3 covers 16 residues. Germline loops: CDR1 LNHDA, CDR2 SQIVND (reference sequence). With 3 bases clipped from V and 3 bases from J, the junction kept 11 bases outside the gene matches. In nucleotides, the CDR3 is TGTGCCAGTAGTATGAAGGGGGCGTATCGAATCTACGAGCAGTACTTC. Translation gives CASSMKGAYRIYEQYF.

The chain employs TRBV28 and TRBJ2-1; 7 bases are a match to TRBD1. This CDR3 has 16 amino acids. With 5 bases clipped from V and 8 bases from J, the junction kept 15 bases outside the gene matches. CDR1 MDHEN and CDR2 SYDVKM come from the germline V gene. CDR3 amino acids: CASSTINRGVVDEQFF. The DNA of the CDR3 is TGTGCCAGCAGTACAATCAACAGGGGAGTAGTCGATGAGCAGTTCTTC.

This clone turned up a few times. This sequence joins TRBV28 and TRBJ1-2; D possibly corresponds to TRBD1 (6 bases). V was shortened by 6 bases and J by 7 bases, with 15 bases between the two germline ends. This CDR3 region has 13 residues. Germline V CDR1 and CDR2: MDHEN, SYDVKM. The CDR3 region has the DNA TGTGCCAGCAGCGCTACGGGGGGCAGTGGCTACACCTTC. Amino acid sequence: CASSATGGSGYTF.

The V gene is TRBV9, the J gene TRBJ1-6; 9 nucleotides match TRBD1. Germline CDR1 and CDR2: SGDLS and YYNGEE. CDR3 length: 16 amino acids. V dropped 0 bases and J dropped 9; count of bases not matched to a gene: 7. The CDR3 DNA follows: TGTGCCAGCAGCGTAGGTTTGGAGGACAGGGGTTCACCCCTCCACTTT. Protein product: CASSVGLEDRGSPLHF.

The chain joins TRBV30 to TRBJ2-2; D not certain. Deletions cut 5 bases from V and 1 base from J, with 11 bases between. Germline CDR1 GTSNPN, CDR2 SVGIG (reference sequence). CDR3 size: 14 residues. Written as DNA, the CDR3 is TGTGCCTGGGACCAAGGAGTGAACACCGGGGAGCTGTTTTTT. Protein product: CAWDQGVNTGELFF.

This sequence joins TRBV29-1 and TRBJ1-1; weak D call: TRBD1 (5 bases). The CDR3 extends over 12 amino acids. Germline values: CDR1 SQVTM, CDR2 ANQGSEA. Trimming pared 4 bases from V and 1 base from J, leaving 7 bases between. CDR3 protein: CSVVTENTEAFF. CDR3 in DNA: TGCAGCGTTGTGACAGAGAACACTGAAGCTTTCTTT. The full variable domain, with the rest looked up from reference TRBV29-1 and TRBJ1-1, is SAVISQKPSRDICQRGTSLTIQCQVDSQVTMMFWYRQQPGQSLTLIATANQGSEATYESGFVIDKFPISRPNLTFSTLTVSNMSPEDSSIYLCSVVTENTEAFFGQGTRLTVV.